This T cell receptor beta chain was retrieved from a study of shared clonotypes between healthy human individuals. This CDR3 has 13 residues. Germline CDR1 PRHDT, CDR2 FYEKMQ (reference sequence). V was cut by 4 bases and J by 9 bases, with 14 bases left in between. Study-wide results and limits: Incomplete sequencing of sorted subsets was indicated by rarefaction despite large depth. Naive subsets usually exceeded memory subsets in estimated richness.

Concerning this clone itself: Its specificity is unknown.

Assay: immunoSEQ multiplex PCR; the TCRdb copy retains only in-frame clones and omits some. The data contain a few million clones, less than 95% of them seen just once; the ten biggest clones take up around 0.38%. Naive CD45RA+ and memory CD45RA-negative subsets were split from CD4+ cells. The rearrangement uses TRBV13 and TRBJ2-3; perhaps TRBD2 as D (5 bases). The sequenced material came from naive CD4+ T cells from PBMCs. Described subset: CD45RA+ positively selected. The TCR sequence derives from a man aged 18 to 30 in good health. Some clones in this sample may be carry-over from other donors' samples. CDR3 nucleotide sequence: TGTGCCAGCAGCTCTGGGCTCAGGAGGACGCAGTATTTT. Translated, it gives CASSSGLRRTQYF.